The 2 T cell receptor beta chains listed next were all sequenced from one sample in a study of blood T cell repertoires in COVID-19. The repertoire was sequenced with immunoSEQ multiplex PCR; TCRdb's copy has only in-frame clones and lacks some. The sample contains about 160,000 clones, more than 80% of which appear only once. Sequenced sample: peripheral blood. These receptors originate from a man in his 70s with acute or convalescent COVID-19.

This chain connects TRBV4-1 to TRBJ1-6; TRBD1 matches 9 bases. The CDR3 length is 16 residues. CDR1 and CDR2 (germline): MGHRA, YSYEKL. Germline trimming cut 0 bases from V and 10 bases from J; bases unmatched to any gene: 7. The CDR3 reads CASSQERRQGVSPLHF. CDR3 sequence (DNA): TGCGCCAGCAGCCAAGAAAGGCGACAGGGGGTATCACCCCTCCACTTT.

The chain joins TRBV19 to TRBJ2-5, with 11 bases identical to TRBD2. Losses at the gene ends were 2 bases for V and 5 bases for J; bases not matched to a gene: 13. The CDR3 runs 18 residues. Germline loops: CDR1 LNHDA, CDR2 SQIVND (reference sequence). CDR3 sequence: CASSINALAGVLGETQYF. The CDR3 coding sequence is TGTGCCAGTAGTATAAACGCACTAGCGGGGGTCCTGGGGGAGACCCAGTACTTC.